This T cell receptor beta chain was identified during a study of T cell responses to AZD1222 COVID-19 vaccine. This clone was picked up a small number of times. Its antigen is undetermined. This CDR3 is 15 amino acids long. Germline CDR1 MDHEN, CDR2 SYDVKM. Trimming left V 5 bases short and J 0 bases short, with 8 bases between. Sequenced by immunoSEQ multiplex PCR; TCRdb stores in-frame clones only, minus some. The profile shows some 150,000 clones, 85% to 90% of them singletons. Study findings and constraints: No repertoire was sampled before or during the peak T cell response, only after it.

This receptor was obtained from an adult in good health. Sequencing used peripheral blood, obtained on day 0 of AZD1222 vaccination. This chain uses TRBV28 with TRBJ1-6, with D unclear. The CDR3 here is CASSAAGSYNSPLHF. In nucleotides, the CDR3 is TGTGCCAGCAGTGCGGCGGGCTCCTATAATTCACCCCTCCACTTT.